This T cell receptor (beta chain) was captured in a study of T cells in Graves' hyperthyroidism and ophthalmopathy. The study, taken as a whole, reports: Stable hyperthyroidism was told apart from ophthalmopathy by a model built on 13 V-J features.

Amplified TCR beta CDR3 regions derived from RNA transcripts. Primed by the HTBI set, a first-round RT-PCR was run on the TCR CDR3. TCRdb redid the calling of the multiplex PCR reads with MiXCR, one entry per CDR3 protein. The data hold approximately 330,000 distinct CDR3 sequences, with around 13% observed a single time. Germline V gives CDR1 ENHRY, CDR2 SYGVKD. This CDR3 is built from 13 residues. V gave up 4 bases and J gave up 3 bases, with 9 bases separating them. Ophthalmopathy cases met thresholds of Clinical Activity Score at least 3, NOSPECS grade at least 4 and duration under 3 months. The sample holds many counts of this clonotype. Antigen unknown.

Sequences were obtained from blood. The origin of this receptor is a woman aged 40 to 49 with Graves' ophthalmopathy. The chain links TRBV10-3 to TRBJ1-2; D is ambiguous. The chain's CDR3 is CAISASLDYGYTF. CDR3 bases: TGTGCCATCAGTGCCTCACTGGACTATGGCTACACCTTC.